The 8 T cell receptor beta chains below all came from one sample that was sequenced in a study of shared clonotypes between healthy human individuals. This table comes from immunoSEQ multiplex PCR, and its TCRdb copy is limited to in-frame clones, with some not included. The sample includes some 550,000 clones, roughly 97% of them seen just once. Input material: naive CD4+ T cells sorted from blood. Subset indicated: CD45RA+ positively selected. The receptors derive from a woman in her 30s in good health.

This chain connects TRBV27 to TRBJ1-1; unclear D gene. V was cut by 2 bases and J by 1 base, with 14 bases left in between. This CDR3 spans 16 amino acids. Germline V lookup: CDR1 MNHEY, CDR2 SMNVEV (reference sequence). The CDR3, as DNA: TGTGCCAGCAGTTTAACGTCTGGACGGAAGAACACTGAAGCTTTCTTT. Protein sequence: CASSLTSGRKNTEAFF.

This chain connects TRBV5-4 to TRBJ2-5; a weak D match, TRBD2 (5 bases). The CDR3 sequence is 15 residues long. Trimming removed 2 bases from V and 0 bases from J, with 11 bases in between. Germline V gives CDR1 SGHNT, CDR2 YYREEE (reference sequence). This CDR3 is CASSLREPYQETQYF. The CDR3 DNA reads TGTGCCAGCAGCTTAAGGGAGCCGTACCAAGAGACCCAGTACTTC.

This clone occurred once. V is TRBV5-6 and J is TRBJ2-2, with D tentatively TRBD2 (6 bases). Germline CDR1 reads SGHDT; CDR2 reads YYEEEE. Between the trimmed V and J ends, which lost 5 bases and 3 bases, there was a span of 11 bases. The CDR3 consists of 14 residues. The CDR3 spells CASRVGLYTGELFF. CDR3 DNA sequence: TGTGCCAGCAGAGTGGGACTCTACACCGGGGAGCTGTTTTTT.

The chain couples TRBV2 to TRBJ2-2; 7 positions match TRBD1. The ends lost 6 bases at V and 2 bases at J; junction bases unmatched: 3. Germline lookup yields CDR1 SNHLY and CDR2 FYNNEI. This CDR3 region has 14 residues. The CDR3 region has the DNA TGTGCCAGCAGACGACAGGGTAACACCGGGGAGCTGTTTTTT. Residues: CASRRQGNTGELFF.

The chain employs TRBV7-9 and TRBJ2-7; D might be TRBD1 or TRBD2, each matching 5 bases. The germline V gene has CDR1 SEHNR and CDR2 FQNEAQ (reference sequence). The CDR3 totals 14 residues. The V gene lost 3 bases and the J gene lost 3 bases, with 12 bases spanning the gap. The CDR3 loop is CASSFSGALYEQYF. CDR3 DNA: TGTGCCAGCAGCTTCTCCGGGGCCCTCTACGAGCAGTACTTC.

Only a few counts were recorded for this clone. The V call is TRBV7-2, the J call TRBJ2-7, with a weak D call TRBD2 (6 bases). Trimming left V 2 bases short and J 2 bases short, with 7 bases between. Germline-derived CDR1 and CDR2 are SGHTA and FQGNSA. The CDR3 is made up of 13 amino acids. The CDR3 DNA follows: TGTGCCAGCAGCTTAAGACTAGCCTACGAGCAGTACTTC. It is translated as CASSLRLAYEQYF.

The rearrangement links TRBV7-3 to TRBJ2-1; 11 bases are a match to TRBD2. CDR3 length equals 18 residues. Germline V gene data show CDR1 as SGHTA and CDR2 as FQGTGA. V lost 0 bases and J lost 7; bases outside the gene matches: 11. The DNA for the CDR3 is TGTGCCAGCAGCTTAACCCCAATAGCGGGAGGGCTTATAAATGAGCAGTTCTTC. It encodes CASSLTPIAGGLINEQFF. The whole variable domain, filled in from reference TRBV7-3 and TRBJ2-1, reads GAGVSQTPSNKVTEKGKYVELRCDPISGHTALYWYRQSLGQGPEFLIYFQGTGAADDSGLPNDRFFAVRPEGSVSTLKIQRTERGDSAVYLCASSLTPIAGGLINEQFFGPGTRLTVL.

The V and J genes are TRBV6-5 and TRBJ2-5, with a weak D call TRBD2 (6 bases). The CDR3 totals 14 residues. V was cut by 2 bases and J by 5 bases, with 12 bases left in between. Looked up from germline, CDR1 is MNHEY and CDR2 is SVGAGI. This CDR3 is CASSYRLVSETQYF. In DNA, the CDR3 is TGTGCCAGCAGTTACCGACTAGTTTCGGAGACCCAGTACTTC.